The present T cell receptor (beta chain) was sequenced within a study of metastatic and nonmetastatic thyroid tumors. This clone was seen ten or more times. Thyroid surgery had not been preceded by any treatment in any patient. The CDR3 has 15 residues. Trimming removed 3 bases at V and 1 base at J, with 12 bases between. Germline CDR1 is KGHSH and CDR2 is LQKENI. Methods used by the authors: Building a distant-metastasis classifier for papillary thyroid cancer drew on CDR3 differences across clinicopathological groups. Using MiXCR, TCRdb re-called clones from the PCR reads. None of the V and J calls come from the authors' own analysis; TCRdb made them. The sample shows tens of thousands of clones, around 16% of them seen only once.

This clonotype was obtained from a male donor with papillary thyroid cancer or a benign thyroid nodule (not recorded which). Some clones in this sample may be carry-over from other donors' samples. This rearrangement joins TRBV18 to TRBJ1-2; D is uncertain. Sequenced material: blood. The CDR3 coding sequence is TGTGCCAGCTCACCTGGGAACAGCCTTAACTATGGCTACACCTTC. Amino acid sequence: CASSPGNSLNYGYTF.